This T cell receptor beta chain was identified in a study of blood T cells in healthy people across ages. Overall study: Capturing about one barcoded beta molecule per two T cells was achieved by template switching. General study results and limits: More naive CD4+ cells and higher diversity were found in long-lived than in aged donors.

The authors ran a second PCR of 7 to 11 cycles using a sample-barcoded 5' primer and a J-beta primer mix. A 12-random-nucleotide template-switch adaptor tagged each cDNA molecule. MiXCR, run by TCRdb on the 5' RACE reads, gives a single entry per CDR3 protein. The sample holds about 1.8 million distinct CDR3 sequences; roughly 50% are singletons and the top ten take around 2.1%. Turning to this clonotype: What it recognizes is unknown.

The clonotype originates from a middle-aged woman in good health. Sample: blood.

CDR3 DNA sequence: TGTGCCAGCAGCTTAGAAGTCACTAACTATGGCTACACCTTC. As protein: CASSLEVTNYGYTF. V usage is TRBV7-2 and J usage is TRBJ1-2; D is ambiguous. Trimming stripped 1 base from V and 0 bases from J, with 6 bases between. The CDR3 covers 14 residues. In germline, CDR1 is SGHTA, CDR2 FQGNSA.